The rows below give T cell receptor beta chains drawn from one sample of a study of T cell changes during pregnancy in multiple sclerosis. TCRdb keeps only in-frame clones here, not all; method: immunoSEQ multiplex PCR. The sample includes about 120,000 clones, approximately 93% of them seen just once. Sequenced material: peripheral blood, taken before pregnancy. The receptor set was obtained from a female donor with multiple sclerosis, enrolled in a pregnancy study. CDR3s include the opening cysteine and the closing phenylalanine or tryptophan. The D gene is left open where the match is weak. Size tells how often a clone was seen (once, few, many) or the class of an expanded clone, and some rows leave it out.

size,V,J,D,length,DNA,CDR3
NA,TRBV28,TRBJ2-7,NA,12,TGTGCCAGCAGTTGGCTGACCTACGAGCAGTACTTC,CASSWLTYEQYF
NA,TRBV7-6,TRBJ1-2,NA,17,TGTGCCAGCAGTATGCGGCCACCCAATCGCCAACTCTATGGCTACACCTTC,CASSMRPPNRQLYGYTF
NA,TRBV6-6,TRBJ1-1,NA,11,TGTGCCAGCAGTATGGGGCGTGAAGCTTTCTTT,CASSMGREAFF
NA,TRBV19,TRBJ2-1,TRBD2,14,TGTGCCAGTAGTATCGGCGGGAGGCCGCCTGAGCAGTTCTTC,CASSIGGRPPEQFF
NA,TRBV18,TRBJ2-5,TRBD1,14,TGTGCCAGCTCCCAGGGGGCCGACCAAGAGACCCAGTACTTC,CASSQGADQETQYF
NA,TRBV28,TRBJ2-3,NA,12,TGTGCCAGCAGTTCACTCACAGATACGCAGTATTTT,CASSSLTDTQYF
once,TRBV4-1,TRBJ1-4,NA,13,TGCGCCAGCAGCCGCGCAGGGGATGAAAAACTGTTTTTT,CASSRAGDEKLFF
NA,TRBV5-1,TRBJ1-4,NA,15,TGCGCCAGCAGCTTGGACGAAGGGAGGTCTGAAAAACTGTTTTTT,CASSLDEGRSEKLFF
NA,TRBV5-1,TRBJ2-7,NA,15,TGCGCCAGCAGCCCGGGTCAGGGTCGGGCCTACGAGCAGTACTTC,CASSPGQGRAYEQYF
once,TRBV9,TRBJ2-5,NA,13,TGTGCCAGCAGCGTCAGTCAGGAAGAGACCCAGTACTTC,CASSVSQEETQYF
NA,TRBV27,TRBJ1-2,NA,13,TGTGCCAGCAGTTATGGGCCTCTCTTTGGCTACACCTTC,CASSYGPLFGYTF
NA,TRBV29-1,TRBJ2-7,NA,11,TGCAGCGTTGGAACAGCCTACGAGCAGTACTTC,CSVGTAYEQYF
NA,TRBV30,TRBJ2-7,TRBD2,12,TGTGCCTGGAGCTTCCGAGCGGGGTCGCAGTACTTC,CAWSFRAGSQYF
NA,TRBV6-5,TRBJ1-3,NA,14,TGTGCCAGCTTCCCCCGGCGGGGCGGAAACACCATATATTTT,CASFPRRGGNTIYF
NA,TRBV27,TRBJ1-5,NA,14,TGTGCCAGCAGGTCGGGACACTTCAATCAGCCCCAGCATTTT,CASRSGHFNQPQHF
NA,TRBV19,TRBJ2-7,NA,14,TGTGCCAGTAGTATAGAGGCTCTCTCCTACGAGCAGTACTTC,CASSIEALSYEQYF
NA,TRBV6-5,TRBJ2-7,NA,13,TGTGCCAGCAGTCTCGGACAGTCCTACGAGCAGTACTTC,CASSLGQSYEQYF